This T cell receptor beta chain is from a study of cytomegalovirus exposure and HLA in healthy donors. With regard to this clone: The target antigen is unknown.

Assay: immunoSEQ multiplex PCR; the TCRdb copy retains only in-frame clones and omits some. The repertoire consists of about 140,000 clones, with roughly four fifths occurring once and the leading ten covering over 1.1%. Per the germline V gene, CDR1 is SGHDT and CDR2 is YYEEEE. V dropped 2 bases and J dropped 7; count of bases not matched to a gene: 5. The CDR3 length is 15 residues. Study outcomes and limitations: The tendency of first-cohort TCR clusters to co-occur in the 120 or so validation repertoires emerged from a later analysis.

The receptor was derived from a woman under 40 in good health and CMV-seronegative. The specimen sequenced was PBMCs. This sequence joins TRBV5-6 and TRBJ1-6; 8 bases fit TRBD1. CDR3 coding DNA: TGTGCCAGCAGCTTTTTGTCAGGGGGCAATTCACCCCTCCACTTT. Protein product: CASSFLSGGNSPLHF.